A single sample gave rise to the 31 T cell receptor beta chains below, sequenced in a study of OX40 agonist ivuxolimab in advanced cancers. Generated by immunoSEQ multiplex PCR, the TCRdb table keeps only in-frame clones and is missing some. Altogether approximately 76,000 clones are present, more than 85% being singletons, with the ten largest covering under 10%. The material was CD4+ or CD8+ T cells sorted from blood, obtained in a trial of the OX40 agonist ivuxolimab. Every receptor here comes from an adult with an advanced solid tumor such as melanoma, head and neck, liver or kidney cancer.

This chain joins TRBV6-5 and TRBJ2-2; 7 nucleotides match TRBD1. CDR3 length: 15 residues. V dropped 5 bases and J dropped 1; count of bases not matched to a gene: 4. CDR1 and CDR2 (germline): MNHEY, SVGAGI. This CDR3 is CASSITGENTGELFF. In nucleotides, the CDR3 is TGTGCCAGCAGTATAACAGGGGAGAACACCGGGGAGCTGTTTTTT.

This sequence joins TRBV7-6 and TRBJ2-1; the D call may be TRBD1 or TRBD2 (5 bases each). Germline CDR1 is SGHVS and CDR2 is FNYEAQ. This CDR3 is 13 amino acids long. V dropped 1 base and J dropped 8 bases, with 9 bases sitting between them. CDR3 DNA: TGTGCCAGCAGCTTAGATGGGGGTCATGAGCAGTTCTTC. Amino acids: CASSLDGGHEQFF. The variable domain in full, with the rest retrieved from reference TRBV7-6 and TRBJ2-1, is GAGVSQSPRYKVTKRGQDVALRCDPISGHVSLYWYRQALGQGPEFLTYFNYEAQQDKSGLPNDRFSAERPEGSISTLTIQRTEQRDSAMYRCASSLDGGHEQFFGPGTRLTVL.

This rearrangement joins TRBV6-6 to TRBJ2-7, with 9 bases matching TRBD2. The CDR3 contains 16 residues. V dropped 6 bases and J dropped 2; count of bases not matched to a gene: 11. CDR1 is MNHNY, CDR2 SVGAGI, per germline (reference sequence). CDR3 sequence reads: CASSHPSGTEPYEQYF. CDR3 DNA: TGTGCCAGCAGCCACCCTAGCGGGACAGAGCCCTACGAGCAGTACTTC.

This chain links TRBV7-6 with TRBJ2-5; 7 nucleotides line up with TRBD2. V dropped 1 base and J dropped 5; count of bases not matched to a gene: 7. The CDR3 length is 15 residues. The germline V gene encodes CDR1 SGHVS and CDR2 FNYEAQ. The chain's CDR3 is CASSLEAGSFETQYF. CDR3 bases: TGTGCCAGCAGCTTAGAAGCGGGGAGTTTTGAGACCCAGTACTTC.

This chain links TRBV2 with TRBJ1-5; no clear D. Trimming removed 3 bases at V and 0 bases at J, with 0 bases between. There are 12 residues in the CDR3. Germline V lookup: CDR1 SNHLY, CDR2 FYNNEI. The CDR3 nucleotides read TGTGCCAGCAGTGATAGCAATCAGCCCCAGCATTTT. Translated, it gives CASSDSNQPQHF.

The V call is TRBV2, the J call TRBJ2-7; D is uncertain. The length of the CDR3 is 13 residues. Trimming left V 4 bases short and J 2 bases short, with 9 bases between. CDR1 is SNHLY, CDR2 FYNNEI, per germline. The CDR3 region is CASSGGPTYEQYF. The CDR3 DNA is TGTGCCAGCAGTGGAGGACCTACCTACGAGCAGTACTTC. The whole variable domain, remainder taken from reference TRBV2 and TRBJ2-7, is EPEVTQTPSHQVTQMGQEVILRCVPISNHLYFYWYRQILGQKVEFLVSFYNNEISEKSEIFDDQFSVERPDGSNFTLKIRSTKLEDSAMYFCASSGGPTYEQYFGPGTRLTVT.

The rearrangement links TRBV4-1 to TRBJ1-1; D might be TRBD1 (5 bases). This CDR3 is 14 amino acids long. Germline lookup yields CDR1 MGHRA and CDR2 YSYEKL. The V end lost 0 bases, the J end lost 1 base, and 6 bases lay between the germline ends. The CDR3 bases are TGCGCCAGCAGCCAAGATCAGGGGAACACTGAAGCTTTCTTT. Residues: CASSQDQGNTEAFF.

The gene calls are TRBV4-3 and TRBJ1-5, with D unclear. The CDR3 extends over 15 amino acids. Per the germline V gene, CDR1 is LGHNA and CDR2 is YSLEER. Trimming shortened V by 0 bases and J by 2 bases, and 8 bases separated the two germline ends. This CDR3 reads CASSQDRQGNQPQHF. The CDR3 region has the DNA TGCGCCAGCAGCCAAGATCGCCAGGGCAATCAGCCCCAGCATTTT.

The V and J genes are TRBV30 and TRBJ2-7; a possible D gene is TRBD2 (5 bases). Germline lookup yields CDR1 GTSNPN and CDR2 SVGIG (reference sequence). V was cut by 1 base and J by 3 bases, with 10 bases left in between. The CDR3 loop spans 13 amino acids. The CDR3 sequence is CAWSGGEGYEQYF. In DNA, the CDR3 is TGTGCCTGGAGTGGAGGTGAGGGCTACGAGCAGTACTTC.

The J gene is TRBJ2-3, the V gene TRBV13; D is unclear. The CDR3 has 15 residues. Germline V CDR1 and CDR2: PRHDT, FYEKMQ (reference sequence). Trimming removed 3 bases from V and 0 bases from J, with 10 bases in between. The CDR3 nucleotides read TGTGCCAGCAGCTTGTCACTGGCTAGCACAGATACGCAGTATTTT. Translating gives CASSLSLASTDTQYF.

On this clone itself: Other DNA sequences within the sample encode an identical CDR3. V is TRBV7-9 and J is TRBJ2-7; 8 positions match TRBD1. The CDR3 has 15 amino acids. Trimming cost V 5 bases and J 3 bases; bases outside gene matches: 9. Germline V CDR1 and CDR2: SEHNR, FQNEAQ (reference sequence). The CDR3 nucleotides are TGTGCCAGCAGCCCCCCCGGGACAGGAGACTACGAGCAGTACTTC. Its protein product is CASSPPGTGDYEQYF.

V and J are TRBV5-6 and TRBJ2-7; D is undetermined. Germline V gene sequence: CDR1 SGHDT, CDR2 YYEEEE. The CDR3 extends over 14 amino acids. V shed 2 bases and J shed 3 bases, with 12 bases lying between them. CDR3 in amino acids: CASSFGTVSYEQYF. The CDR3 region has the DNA TGTGCCAGCAGCTTTGGAACAGTAAGCTACGAGCAGTACTTC. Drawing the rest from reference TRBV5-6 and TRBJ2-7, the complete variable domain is DAGVTQSPTHLIKTRGQQVTLRCSPKSGHDTVSWYQQALGQGPQFIFQYYEEEERQRGNFPDRFSGHQFPNYSSELNVNALLLGDSALYLCASSFGTVSYEQYFGPGTRLTVT.

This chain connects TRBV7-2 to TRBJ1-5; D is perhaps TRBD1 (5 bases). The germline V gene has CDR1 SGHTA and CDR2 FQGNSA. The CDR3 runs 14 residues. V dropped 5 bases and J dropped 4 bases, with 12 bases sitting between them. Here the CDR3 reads CASSRPGPNQPQHF. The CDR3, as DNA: TGTGCCAGCAGCCGACCGGGGCCTAATCAGCCCCAGCATTTT.

The CDR3 nucleotides read TGCAGCGTGGTGGCAGGGGAAAGCACAGATACGCAGTATTTT. Its protein product is CSVVAGESTDTQYF. The chain is built from TRBV29-1 and TRBJ2-3; D might be TRBD1 (6 bases). V lost 6 bases, J lost 0 bases, and 13 bases lay in between. Germline CDR1 is SQVTM and CDR2 is ANQGSEA. The CDR3 consists of 14 residues.

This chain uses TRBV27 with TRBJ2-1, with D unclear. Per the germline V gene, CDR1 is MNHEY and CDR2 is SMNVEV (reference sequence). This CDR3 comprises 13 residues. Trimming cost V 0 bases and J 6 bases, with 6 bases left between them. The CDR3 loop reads CASSLSKFNEQFF. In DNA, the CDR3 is TGTGCCAGCAGTTTATCTAAGTTCAATGAGCAGTTCTTC.

CDR3 region: CASSLGIQGTEAFF. The CDR3 nucleotides are TGTGCCAGCAGTTTAGGAATACAGGGGACTGAAGCTTTCTTT. This chain links TRBV27 with TRBJ1-1; 7 bases map to TRBD1. Per the germline V gene, CDR1 is MNHEY and CDR2 is SMNVEV (reference sequence). V lost 2 bases, J lost 5 bases, and 5 bases stayed unmatched. The CDR3 length is 14 residues.

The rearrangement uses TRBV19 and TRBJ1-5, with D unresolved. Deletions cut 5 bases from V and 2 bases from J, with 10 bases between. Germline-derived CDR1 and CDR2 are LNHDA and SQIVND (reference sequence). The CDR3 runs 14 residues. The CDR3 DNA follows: TGTGCCAGTAGTCCAGGAGAGGGCAATCAGCCCCAGCATTTT. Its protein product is CASSPGEGNQPQHF. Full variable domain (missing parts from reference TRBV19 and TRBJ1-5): DGGITQSPKYLFRKEGQNVTLSCEQNLNHDAMYWYRQDPGQGLRLIYYSQIVNDFQKGDIAEGYSVSREKKESFPLTVTSAQKNPTAFYLCASSPGEGNQPQHFGDGTRLSIL.

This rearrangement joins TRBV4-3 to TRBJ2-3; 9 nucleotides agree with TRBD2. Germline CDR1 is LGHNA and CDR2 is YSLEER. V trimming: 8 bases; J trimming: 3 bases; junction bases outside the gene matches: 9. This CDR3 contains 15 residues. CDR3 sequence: CASQQATSGTDTQYF. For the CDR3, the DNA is TGCGCCAGCCAACAGGCAACTAGCGGGACAGATACGCAGTATTTT.

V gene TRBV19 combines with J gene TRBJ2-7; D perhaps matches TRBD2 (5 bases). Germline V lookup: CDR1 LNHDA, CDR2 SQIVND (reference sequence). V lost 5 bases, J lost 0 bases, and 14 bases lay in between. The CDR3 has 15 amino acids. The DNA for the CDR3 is TGTGCCAGTAGTCCCTCGTTGGAGGCCTCCTACGAGCAGTACTTC. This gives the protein CASSPSLEASYEQYF.

DNA of the CDR3: TGTGCCACCAGCAGTCATAGGGAGACGGTTTTGAATGAGCAGTTCTTC. This encodes CATSSHRETVLNEQFF. The gene calls are TRBV15 and TRBJ2-1; maybe TRBD2 (5 bases). Trimming took off 3 bases at V and 7 bases at J, with 19 bases between the two ends. This CDR3 contains 16 residues. The germline V gene has CDR1 LNHNV and CDR2 YYDKDF (reference sequence).

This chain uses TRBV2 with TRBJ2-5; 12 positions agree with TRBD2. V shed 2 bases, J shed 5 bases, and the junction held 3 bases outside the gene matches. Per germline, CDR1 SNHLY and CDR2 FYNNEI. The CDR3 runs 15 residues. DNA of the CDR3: TGTGCCAGCAGTGAAAACCTAGCGGGGGGGGAGACCCAGTACTTC. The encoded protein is CASSENLAGGETQYF.

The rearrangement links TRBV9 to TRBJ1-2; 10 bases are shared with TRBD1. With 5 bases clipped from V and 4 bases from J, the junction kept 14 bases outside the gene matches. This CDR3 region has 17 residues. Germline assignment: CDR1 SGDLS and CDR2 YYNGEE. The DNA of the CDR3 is TGTGCCAGCAGTGGGATACCGGGACAGGGGAAGAGCTATGGCTACACCTTC. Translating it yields CASSGIPGQGKSYGYTF.

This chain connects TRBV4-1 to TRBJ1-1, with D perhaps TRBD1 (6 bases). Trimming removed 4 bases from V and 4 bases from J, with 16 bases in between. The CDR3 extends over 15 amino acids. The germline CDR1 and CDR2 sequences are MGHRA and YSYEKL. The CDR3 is CASSLRQAAGTEAFF. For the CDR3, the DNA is TGCGCCAGCAGCCTCCGACAGGCCGCGGGCACTGAAGCTTTCTTT.

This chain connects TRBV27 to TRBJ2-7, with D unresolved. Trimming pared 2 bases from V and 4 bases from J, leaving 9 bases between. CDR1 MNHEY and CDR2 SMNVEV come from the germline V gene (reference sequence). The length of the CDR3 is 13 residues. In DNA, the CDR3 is TGTGCCAGCAGTTTAAATACGGAGTACGAGCAGTACTTC. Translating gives CASSLNTEYEQYF.

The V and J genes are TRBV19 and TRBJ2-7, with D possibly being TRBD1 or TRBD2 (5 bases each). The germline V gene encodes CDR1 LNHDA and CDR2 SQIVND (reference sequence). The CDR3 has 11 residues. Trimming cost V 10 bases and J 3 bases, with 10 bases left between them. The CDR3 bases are TGTGCCACCCGGGGCTTCTACGAGCAGTACTTC. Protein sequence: CATRGFYEQYF.

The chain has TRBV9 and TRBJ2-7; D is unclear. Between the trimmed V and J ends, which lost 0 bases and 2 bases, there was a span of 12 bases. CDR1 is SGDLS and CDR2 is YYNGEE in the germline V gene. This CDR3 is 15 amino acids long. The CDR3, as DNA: TGTGCCAGCAGCGTAGCCGGAGATGACCCCTACGAGCAGTACTTC. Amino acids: CASSVAGDDPYEQYF.

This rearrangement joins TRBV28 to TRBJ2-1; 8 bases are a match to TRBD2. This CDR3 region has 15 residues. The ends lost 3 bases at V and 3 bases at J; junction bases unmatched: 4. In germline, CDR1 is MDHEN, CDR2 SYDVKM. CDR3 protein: CASSFIGGDYNEQFF. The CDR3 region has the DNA TGTGCCAGCAGTTTCATCGGGGGGGACTACAATGAGCAGTTCTTC.

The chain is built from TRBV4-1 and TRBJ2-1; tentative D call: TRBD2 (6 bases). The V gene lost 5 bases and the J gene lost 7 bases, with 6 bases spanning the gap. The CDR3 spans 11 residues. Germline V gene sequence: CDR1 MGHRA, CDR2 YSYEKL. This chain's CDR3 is CASSGGNEQFF. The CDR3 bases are TGCGCCAGCAGCGGGGGGAATGAGCAGTTCTTC.

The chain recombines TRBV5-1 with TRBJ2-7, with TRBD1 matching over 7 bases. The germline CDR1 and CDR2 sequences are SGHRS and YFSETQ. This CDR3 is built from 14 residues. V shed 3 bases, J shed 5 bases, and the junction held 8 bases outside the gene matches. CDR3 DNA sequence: TGCGCCAGCAGCTACTGGACAGGAGACGACGAGCAGTACTTC. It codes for CASSYWTGDDEQYF. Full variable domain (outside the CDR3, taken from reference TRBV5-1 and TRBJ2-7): KAGVTQTPRYLIKTRGQQVTLSCSPISGHRSVSWYQQTPGQGLQFLFEYFSETQRNKGNFPGRFSGRQFSNSRSEMNVSTLELGDSALYLCASSYWTGDDEQYFGPGTRLTVT.

This chain's CDR3 is CASSPMAGPLYEQYF. CDR3 DNA: TGTGCCAGCAGCCCGATGGCCGGGCCCCTCTACGAGCAGTACTTC. The J gene is TRBJ2-7, the V gene TRBV25-1; D uncertain. CDR3 size: 15 residues. V lost 6 bases to trimming and J lost 3 bases, with 18 bases between them. CDR1 is MGHDK, CDR2 SYGVNS, per germline.

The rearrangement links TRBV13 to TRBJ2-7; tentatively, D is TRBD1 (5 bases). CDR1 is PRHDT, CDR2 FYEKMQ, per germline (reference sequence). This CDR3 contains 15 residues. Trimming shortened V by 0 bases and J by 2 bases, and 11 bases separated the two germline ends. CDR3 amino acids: CASSLGGPRTYEQYF. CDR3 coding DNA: TGTGCCAGCAGCTTAGGGGGGCCGCGAACCTACGAGCAGTACTTC.